This T cell receptor beta chain derives from a study of T cell repertoires in cytomegalovirus infection. Overall study results and limits: CMV carriers with the relevant HLA were identified by cumulative public TCR beta family frequency.

This clonotype was seen repeatedly, ten times or more. Its antigen is unidentified. With 5 bases removed from V and 1 base from J, the gap between germline ends came to 12 bases. This CDR3 is built from 15 residues. Germline V CDR1 and CDR2: LNHDA, SQIVND (reference sequence). MiXCR was run by TCRdb on the reads, yielding one entry per CDR3 protein. Of 250,000 to 300,000 distinct CDR3 sequences in the sample, approximately 10% are singletons; the top ten hold approximately 15%. The genes are TRBV19 and TRBJ1-5; D not resolved. The receptor was isolated from a human donor in good health (CMV status not recorded). Some clones in this sample may be carry-over from other donors' samples. The specimen sequenced was PBMCs. CDR3 sequence: CASSPPDRSNQPQHF. CDR3 coding DNA: TGTGCCAGTAGTCCGCCAGACCGCAGCAATCAGCCCCAGCATTTT.